Listed here are 24 T cell receptor beta chains from one sample, sequenced in a study of glioma-infiltrating T cells. Amplification of TCR alpha and beta CDR3 regions from RNA used iRepertoire nested multiplex PCR. Using its own MiXCR run on the multiplex PCR reads, TCRdb lists one record per CDR3 protein. The repertoire consists of 150,000 to 200,000 distinct CDR3 sequences, with 32% occurring once and the leading ten covering roughly a fifth. The sample taken for sequencing was glioma tissue, nonneoplastic brain tissue, or PBMCs (not recorded which). These receptor sequences come from a human donor with low-grade glioma or glioblastoma, undergoing nonglioma brain surgery, or in good health (not recorded which).

This clonotype was recorded many times. This rearrangement joins TRBV5-1 to TRBJ2-1; no firm D call. The CDR3 runs 14 residues. CDR1 and CDR2 from the germline V gene are SGHRS and YFSETQ. V lost 5 bases to trimming and J lost 6 bases, with 15 bases between them. The CDR3 sequence is CASRYSGVFNEQFF. The CDR3 DNA follows: TGCGCCAGCAGATACTCAGGAGTCTTCAATGAGCAGTTCTTC.

As to this clonotype: Being one base from a much bigger clone, this may be a read error. The rearrangement uses TRBV20-1 and TRBJ2-1; 11 bases are shared with TRBD2. Germline values: CDR1 DFQATT, CDR2 SNEGSKA (reference sequence). The CDR3 totals 15 residues. DNA of the CDR3: TGCAGTGCTAGGGGGACTAGCGGTTACTACATTGAGCAGTTCTTC. Translation gives CSARGTSGYYIEQFF.

This clonotype appeared many times. The chain joins TRBV4-3 to TRBJ1-2; D gene ambiguous. The CDR3 runs 14 residues. Germline loops: CDR1 LGHNA, CDR2 YSLEER. The V gene lost 6 bases and the J gene lost 2 bases, with 13 bases spanning the gap. The CDR3 spells CASSQTTDNYGYTF. CDR3 nucleotide sequence: TGCGCCAGCAGTCAGACGACGGACAACTATGGCTACACCTTC.

Note on this clonotype: A much more abundant neighbour one base away suggests this may be a read error. The CDR3 carries no conserved terminal phenylalanine or tryptophan, so it likely arises from a read error. The gene calls are TRBV3-1 and TRBJ2-3; no clear D. CDR1 LGHDT and CDR2 YNNKEL come from the germline V gene (reference sequence). CDR3 length: 13 amino acids. The V end was cut by 0 bases, the J end by 4 bases, with 5 bases between. CDR3 in DNA: TGTGCCAGCAGCCAAGAGCTCCCAGATACGCAGTATCTT. Protein sequence: CASSQELPDTQYL.

The table lists this clonotype with many counts. The CDR3 nucleotides read TGTGCCAGCACCGAATCCACTTACAACAATGAGCAGTTCTTC. This gives the protein CASTESTYNNEQFF. The chain couples TRBV2 to TRBJ2-1; D gene uncertain. The CDR3 extends over 14 amino acids. The germline V gene has CDR1 SNHLY and CDR2 FYNNEI. With 7 bases removed from V and 5 bases from J, the gap between germline ends came to 15 bases.

In DNA form, the CDR3 reads TGTGCCAGCAGTTCATCTGGACTAGCGGGATTCTACGAGCAGTACTTC. Residues: CASSSSGLAGFYEQYF. The chain has TRBV28 and TRBJ2-7; 12 bases match TRBD2. The ends lost 4 bases at V and 3 bases at J; junction bases unmatched: 7. Per germline, CDR1 MDHEN and CDR2 SYDVKM. The CDR3 covers 16 residues. The full variable domain, its missing parts supplied by reference TRBV28 and TRBJ2-7, is DVKVTQSSRYLVKRTGEKVFLECVQDMDHENMFWYRQDPGLGLRLIYFSYDVKMKEKGDIPEGYSVSREKKERFSLILESASTNQTSMYLCASSSSGLAGFYEQYFGPGTRLTVT.

There are a few counts of this clonotype. This chain connects TRBV19 to TRBJ1-2, with D possibly being TRBD1 (5 bases). CDR1 and CDR2 (germline): LNHDA, SQIVND (reference sequence). Trimming took 0 bases from V and 6 from J, leaving 14 bases between them. The CDR3 has 15 amino acids. Here the CDR3 reads CASSIESGQSNGYTF. The CDR3 DNA sequence: TGTGCCAGTAGTATAGAATCGGGGCAGTCGAATGGCTACACCTTC. The whole variable domain, filled in from reference TRBV19 and TRBJ1-2, reads DGGITQSPKYLFRKEGQNVTLSCEQNLNHDAMYWYRQDPGQGLRLIYYSQIVNDFQKGDIAEGYSVSREKKESFPLTVTSAQKNPTAFYLCASSIESGQSNGYTFGSGTRLTVV.

J is TRBJ2-7 and V is TRBV30; tentative D call: TRBD2 (7 bases). Trimming took off 3 bases at V and 5 bases at J, with 17 bases between the two ends. CDR3 length: 14 amino acids. Germline loops: CDR1 GTSNPN, CDR2 SVGIG (reference sequence). CDR3 in amino acids: CAWREQGGPDEQYF. CDR3 nucleotide sequence: TGTGCCTGGAGAGAACAGGGAGGGCCGGACGAGCAGTACTTC.

The chain is built from TRBV6-1 and TRBJ1-2, with 8 bases fitting TRBD1. J lost 6 bases, V lost 7 bases, and 10 bases had no gene match. Germline-derived CDR1 and CDR2 are MNHNS and SASEGT. This CDR3 contains 14 residues. Here the CDR3 reads CASTATGVGDGYTF. DNA for the CDR3: TGTGCCAGCACCGCGACAGGGGTTGGTGATGGCTACACCTTC.

Many counts were recorded for this clonotype. V is TRBV28 and J is TRBJ1-1; D is perhaps TRBD1 (5 bases). The V gene's germline CDR1 is MDHEN and CDR2 SYDVKM. This CDR3 contains 14 residues. Trimming took 4 bases from V and 6 from J, leaving 15 bases between them. The CDR3 reads CASSSLRAGAEAFF. The CDR3 DNA sequence: TGTGCCAGCAGTTCACTCAGAGCGGGGGCTGAAGCTTTCTTT. The full variable domain, completed using reference TRBV28 and TRBJ1-1, is DVKVTQSSRYLVKRTGEKVFLECVQDMDHENMFWYRQDPGLGLRLIYFSYDVKMKEKGDIPEGYSVSREKKERFSLILESASTNQTSMYLCASSSLRAGAEAFFGQGTRLTVV.

The chain joins TRBV30 to TRBJ1-5, with D hard to call. The CDR3 spans 13 residues. The germline V and J ends were trimmed by 1 base and 3 bases, with 7 bases remaining between them. CDR1 is GTSNPN, CDR2 SVGIG, per germline (reference sequence). The CDR3 sequence is CAWSGSNNQPQHF. For the CDR3, the DNA is TGTGCCTGGAGTGGTTCGAACAATCAGCCCCAGCATTTT.

This clonotype was picked up many times. The V and J genes are TRBV6-5 and TRBJ2-3; D unresolved. This CDR3 is 14 amino acids long. V lost 0 bases, J lost 1 base, and 5 bases lay in between. Germline lookup yields CDR1 MNHEY and CDR2 SVGAGI. The CDR3 here is CASSYSHGTDTQYF. The CDR3 DNA reads TGTGCCAGCAGTTACTCGCATGGCACAGATACGCAGTATTTT.

This clonotype was seen a few times. The J gene is TRBJ2-3, the V gene TRBV5-6; TRBD1 matches at 7 bases. CDR1 and CDR2 from the germline V gene are SGHDT and YYEEEE. This CDR3 has 14 residues. V trimming: 0 bases; J trimming: 6 bases; junction bases outside the gene matches: 4. CDR3 coding DNA: TGTGCCAGCAGCTTGGTTAGGGGGCGGGATACGCAGTATTTT. Translating gives CASSLVRGRDTQYF.

This clonotype showed up many times. The rearrangement uses TRBV4-1 and TRBJ2-3, with TRBD1 matching over 7 bases. Trimming at V came to 0 bases and at J to 6 bases, leaving 6 bases not matched to a gene. The CDR3 spans 15 residues. Germline assignment: CDR1 MGHRA and CDR2 YSYEKL. CDR3 sequence (DNA): TGCGCCAGCAGCCAAGAGAAGGGGGCTGGGGATACGCAGTATTTT. It specifies CASSQEKGAGDTQYF.

This clonotype was observed at least ten times. CDR3 in amino acids: CASSWGPNTEAFF. CDR3 in DNA: TGTGCCAGCAGTTGGGGACCGAACACTGAAGCTTTCTTT. The chain is built from TRBV28 and TRBJ1-1; possible D gene TRBD1, 5 bases. Germline CDR1 reads MDHEN; CDR2 reads SYDVKM. CDR3 length: 13 amino acids. The V gene lost 4 bases and the J gene lost 1 base, with 7 bases spanning the gap.

CDR3 nucleotides: TGTGCCAGCATCCCCCAGGGGGCCTCTGGAAACACCATATATTTT. Amino acids: CASIPQGASGNTIYF. This chain links TRBV5-8 with TRBJ1-3; TRBD1 agrees at 8 bases. This CDR3 has 15 residues. CDR1 is SGHTS, CDR2 YDEGEE, per germline. V lost 6 bases, J lost 0 bases, and 5 bases stayed unmatched.

V is TRBV4-3 and J is TRBJ1-3; D uncertain. Germline V gives CDR1 LGHNA, CDR2 YSLEER. The CDR3 sequence is 16 residues long. Trimming left V 3 bases short and J 1 base short, with 13 bases between. This CDR3 is CASSQNPSGSGNTIYF. The CDR3 DNA is TGCGCCAGCAGCCAGAATCCCTCAGGTTCTGGAAACACCATATATTTT.

About this clonotype itself: Possible read error: a much larger clone is one base away. The chain employs TRBV25-1 and TRBJ1-4; TRBD1 aligns across 7 bases. V lost 9 bases, J lost 8 bases, and 9 bases stayed unmatched. CDR3 length: 13 amino acids. The germline V gene has CDR1 MGHDK and CDR2 SYGVNS. The CDR3 loop is CARRQGFGEKLFF. The CDR3 DNA follows: TGTGCCAGGCGACAGGGATTCGGAGAAAAACTGTTTTTT.

As regards this clonotype: This sequence may be a read error, since a much larger clone differs from it by one base. The gene calls are TRBV4-2 and TRBJ1-4, with D maybe TRBD1 (5 bases). The germline V gene encodes CDR1 LGHNA and CDR2 YNFKEQ. This CDR3 is built from 15 residues. CDR3 sequence: CASSQDWDQNERLFF. CDR3 coding DNA: TGTGCCAGCAGCCAAGATTGGGACCAAAATGAAAGACTGTTTTTT.

This clonotype occurred many times. This chain uses TRBV2 with TRBJ2-2, with D uncertain. The CDR3 is made up of 11 amino acids. V dropped 9 bases and J dropped 6 bases, with 8 bases sitting between them. Germline V gives CDR1 SNHLY, CDR2 FYNNEI. The CDR3 DNA reads as TGTGCCAGTACGTACTCCGGGGAGCTGTTTTTT. It encodes CASTYSGELFF.

Worth noting for this clonotype: Just one base apart from a much larger clone, this may be a read error. The conserved closing phenylalanine or tryptophan is absent in this CDR3, likely reflecting a read error. The chain recombines TRBV7-6 with TRBJ1-2; 9 bases fit TRBD1. Germline trimming cut 4 bases from V and 4 bases from J; bases unmatched to any gene: 13. This CDR3 contains 17 residues. Germline CDR1 is SGHVS and CDR2 is FNYEAQ. CDR3 nucleotides: TGTGCCAGCAGCTCACTATACAGGGGGCGAAATGCCTATGGCTACACCCTC. Translation gives CASSSLYRGRNAYGYTL.

This clonotype was counted once. This may stem from a read error, because a much larger clone lies one nucleotide away. The chain is built from TRBV5-4 and TRBJ2-7; D is ambiguous. TRBJ1-2 matches the DNA end more closely, so the J call is doubtful. The germline gives CDR1 SGHNT, CDR2 YYREEE (reference sequence). The CDR3 runs to 13 residues. The CDR3: CASSFMSAHGYTF. The CDR3, as DNA: TGTGCCAGCAGCTTTATGTCTGCCCATGGCTACACCTTC.

V usage is TRBV5-1 and J usage is TRBJ2-5, with D perhaps assigned TRBD1 or TRBD2 (6 bases each). V was trimmed by 0 bases and J by 2 bases, leaving 11 bases between them. CDR3 length: 15 amino acids. From germline, CDR1 is SGHRS and CDR2 YFSETQ. The CDR3 sequence: CASSLVGGTQETQYF. For the CDR3, the DNA is TGCGCCAGCAGCTTGGTTGGCGGGACACAAGAGACCCAGTACTTC. The variable domain in full, with the rest retrieved from reference TRBV5-1 and TRBJ2-5, is KAGVTQTPRYLIKTRGQQVTLSCSPISGHRSVSWYQQTPGQGLQFLFEYFSETQRNKGNFPGRFSGRQFSNSRSEMNVSTLELGDSALYLCASSLVGGTQETQYFGPGTRLLVL.

This clonotype was found a few times. Since a much larger clone is just one base distant, this may be a read error. This rearrangement joins TRBV27 to TRBJ1-1; D is possibly TRBD1 (6 bases). Germline V gene lookup returns CDR1 MNHEY and CDR2 SMNVEV (reference sequence). The CDR3 covers 14 residues. The CDR3 DNA reads TGTGCCAGCAGTCAAGGGGGGACGGGCACTGGAGCTTTCTTT. This encodes CASSQGGTGTGAFF.